Below, 14 T cell receptor beta chains from the same sample are listed, as sequenced in a study of CXCR3-negative and CXCR3-positive naive CD8 T cells (dated by TCRdb to between 2017 and 2020). TCRdb shows the sequencer as NextSeq 550. The Human TCR Profiling Kit (MiLaboratory) was used to prepare UMI-labeled 5' RACE TRB cDNA libraries. TCRdb reprocessed the public reads and reports one entry per CDR3 protein sequence, without DNA. The sample table gives some 39,000 distinct CDR3 sequences. Roughly 1.5% of the sample is held by the ten biggest clonotypes. The sample taken for sequencing was naive CXCR3- CD8+ T cells from blood. The cell subset or site label here, explained by the study, means: CD45RO-CCR7+CD27+CD95- naive CD8+ T cells lacking CXCR3 (TNR3-). The receptor source for this set is a human donor in good health. Some clones in this sample may be carry-over from other donors' samples.

The rearrangement links TRBV21-1 to TRBJ2-7; TCRdb's D gene call, TRBD1, goes unchecked for lack of DNA. TRBV21-1 is noted as a pseudogene. The CDR3 totals 17 residues. CDR3: CASSSRCQGAFPSEQYF.

V and J are TRBV19 and TRBJ2-3. Germline CDR1 reads LNHDA; CDR2 reads SQIVND (reference sequence). This CDR3 has 12 amino acids. The CDR3 loop is CASSIDEDTQYF.

The chain carries TRBV4-3 and TRBJ2-1. The germline V gene has CDR1 LGHNA and CDR2 YSLEER. The CDR3 is made up of 13 amino acids. Here the CDR3 reads CASSQDLGDEQFF.

The chain carries TRBV28 and TRBJ2-1; checking the TCRdb D call of TRBD2 is not possible without DNA. Looked up from germline, CDR1 is MDHEN and CDR2 is SYDVKM. The CDR3 has 15 amino acids. CDR3: CASSPSGRDPNEQFF. The full variable domain, in which reference TRBV28 and TRBJ2-1 provide the parts outside the CDR3, is DVKVTQSSRYLVKRTGEKVFLECVQDMDHENMFWYRQDPGLGLRLIYFSYDVKMKEKGDIPEGYSVSREKKERFSLILESASTNQTSMYLCASSPSGRDPNEQFFGPGTRLTVL.

This rearrangement joins TRBV6-2 or TRBV6-3 to TRBJ2-1; the TRBD2 assignment by TCRdb is unverifiable without DNA. From germline, CDR1 is MNHEY and CDR2 SVGEGT. The CDR3 consists of 19 residues. The chain's CDR3 is CASSSLAGGDIPTYNEQFF.

This chain links TRBV12-3 or TRBV12-4 with TRBJ1-5; there is no DNA to check the TCRdb D call of TRBD1. This CDR3 is 13 amino acids long. CDR3 sequence: CASSLPPPGHQHF.

The chain uses TRBV6-5 and TRBJ2-7; TCRdb's D call of TRBD1 is untestable without DNA. Germline assignment: CDR1 MNHEY and CDR2 SVGAGI. This CDR3 spans 16 amino acids. The CDR3 region is CASSYSPGQVGYEQYF.

This chain connects TRBV27 to TRBJ2-7; as DNA is missing, the TRBD2 call by TCRdb cannot be tested. Germline-derived CDR1 and CDR2 are MNHEY and SMNVEV (reference sequence). The CDR3 sequence is 14 residues long. The CDR3 sequence is CASSFRAGSYEQYF.

This chain connects TRBV30 to TRBJ1-2; without DNA, the TCRdb call of TRBD1 cannot be checked. The CDR3 covers 12 residues. Germline V gene data show CDR1 as GTSNPN and CDR2 as SVGIG (reference sequence). This CDR3 reads CAWEYGGRGYTF.

V usage is TRBV29-1 and J usage is TRBJ1-5; TCRdb's D call, TRBD1, is unchecked because there is no DNA. The length of the CDR3 is 15 residues. Germline values: CDR1 SQVTM, CDR2 ANQGSEA. This CDR3 reads CSVTQDDSFNQPQHF.

The chain employs TRBV20-1 and TRBJ2-3; TCRdb's D call of TRBD2 is untestable without DNA. This CDR3 is built from 16 residues. Germline CDR1 reads DFQATT; CDR2 reads SNEGSKA (reference sequence). CDR3 protein: CSAVPESSGTTDTQYF.

The chain carries TRBV7-9 and TRBJ2-3; TCRdb selects TRBD1, and the lack of DNA leaves this call unchecked. The CDR3 consists of 17 residues. CDR1 and CDR2 (germline): SEHNR, FQNEAQ (reference sequence). This CDR3 is CASSSFLGQGFPDTQYF.

V usage is TRBV29-1 and J usage is TRBJ1-1. The CDR3 runs 12 residues. Germline V lookup: CDR1 SQVTM, CDR2 ANQGSEA. The CDR3 sequence: CSVEDTNTEAFF. Drawing the rest from reference TRBV29-1 and TRBJ1-1, the complete variable domain is SAVISQKPSRDICQRGTSLTIQCQVDSQVTMMFWYRQQPGQSLTLIATANQGSEATYESGFVIDKFPISRPNLTFSTLTVSNMSPEDSSIYLCSVEDTNTEAFFGQGTRLTVV.

This chain uses TRBV7-9 with TRBJ2-1. This CDR3 is 15 amino acids long. Germline V gene lookup returns CDR1 SEHNR and CDR2 FQNEAQ (reference sequence). The CDR3 sequence is CASSLVLPARSEQFF. The full variable domain, with the rest looked up from reference TRBV7-9 and TRBJ2-1, is DTGVSQNPRHKITKRGQNVTFRCDPISEHNRLYWYRQTLGQGPEFLTYFQNEAQLEKSRLLSDRFSAERPKGSFSTLEIQRTEQGDSAMYLCASSLVLPARSEQFFGPGTRLTVL.